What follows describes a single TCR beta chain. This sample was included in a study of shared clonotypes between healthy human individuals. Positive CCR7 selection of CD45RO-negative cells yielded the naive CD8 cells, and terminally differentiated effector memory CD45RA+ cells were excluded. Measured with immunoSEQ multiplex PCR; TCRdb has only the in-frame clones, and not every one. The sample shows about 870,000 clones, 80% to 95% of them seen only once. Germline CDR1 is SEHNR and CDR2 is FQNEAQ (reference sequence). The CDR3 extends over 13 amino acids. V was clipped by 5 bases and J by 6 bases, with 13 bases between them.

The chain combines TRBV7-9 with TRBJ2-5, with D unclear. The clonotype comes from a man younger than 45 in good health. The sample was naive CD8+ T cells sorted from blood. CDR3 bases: TGTGCCAGCAGCCACCCTGACGTAAAGACCCAGTACTTC. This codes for CASSHPDVKTQYF.